Following are 24 T cell receptor beta chains from one sample sequenced in a study of CD8 T cells in Susac syndrome. Random hexamers served to reverse transcribe about 0.45 to 1 ug RNA. Using its own MiXCR run on the immunoSEQ multiplex PCR reads, TCRdb lists one record per CDR3 protein. The sample gives some 400,000 distinct CDR3 sequences, around 85% of which show up once; 0.09% to 0.15% is in the top ten. The sample was CD8+ T cells from PBMCs. Receptors originate from a human donor with multiple sclerosis.

The rearrangement links TRBV11-2 to TRBJ2-1, with no clear D. The V end was cut by 5 bases, the J end by 5 bases, with 7 bases between. This CDR3 spans 12 amino acids. Germline V CDR1 and CDR2: SGHAT, FQNNGV. CDR3: CASSRLNNEQFF. DNA for the CDR3: TGTGCCAGCAGCCGACTCAACAATGAGCAGTTCTTC.

The chain carries TRBV2 and TRBJ2-1, with D hard to call. Germline V gene sequence: CDR1 SNHLY, CDR2 FYNNEI. The CDR3 has 13 residues. V lost 1 base, J lost 6 bases, and 7 bases lay in between. The CDR3 loop is CASSEGWVNEQFF. The CDR3 DNA follows: TGTGCCAGCAGTGAAGGGTGGGTCAATGAGCAGTTCTTC.

The rearrangement joins TRBV5-6 to TRBJ2-7, with 14 bases fitting TRBD2. With 3 bases clipped from V and 6 bases from J, the junction kept 5 bases outside the gene matches. In germline, CDR1 is SGHDT, CDR2 YYEEEE. There are 15 residues in the CDR3. Here the CDR3 DNA reads TGTGCCAGCAGCTCCGGGACTAGCGGGAGTTTCGAGCAGTACTTC. Translating it yields CASSSGTSGSFEQYF. The variable domain in full, with the rest retrieved from reference TRBV5-6 and TRBJ2-7, is DAGVTQSPTHLIKTRGQQVTLRCSPKSGHDTVSWYQQALGQGPQFIFQYYEEEERQRGNFPDRFSGHQFPNYSSELNVNALLLGDSALYLCASSSGTSGSFEQYFGPGTRLTVT.

V usage is TRBV5-4 and J usage is TRBJ2-7, with D tentatively TRBD2 (6 bases). CDR1 is SGHNT, CDR2 YYREEE, per germline (reference sequence). This CDR3 region has 14 residues. Between the trimmed V and J ends, which lost 3 bases and 2 bases, there was a span of 12 bases. CDR3 sequence reads: CASSYGGRTYEQYF. The DNA for the CDR3 is TGTGCCAGCAGCTACGGGGGTCGGACCTACGAGCAGTACTTC.

The chain employs TRBV7-9 and TRBJ2-3, with 8 bases fitting TRBD1. The CDR3 is 15 amino acids. CDR1 is SEHNR and CDR2 is FQNEAQ in the germline V gene (reference sequence). J gave up 2 bases and V 4 bases, and 5 bases lay outside the gene matches. CDR3 in amino acids: CASSWTGPITDTQYF. CDR3 bases: TGTGCCAGCAGCTGGACAGGGCCTATCACAGATACGCAGTATTTT. The full variable domain, with the rest looked up from reference TRBV7-9 and TRBJ2-3, is DTGVSQNPRHKITKRGQNVTFRCDPISEHNRLYWYRQTLGQGPEFLTYFQNEAQLEKSRLLSDRFSAERPKGSFSTLEIQRTEQGDSAMYLCASSWTGPITDTQYFGPGTRLTVL.

V usage is TRBV2 and J usage is TRBJ1-2; 8 bases are a match to TRBD1. The germline V gene encodes CDR1 SNHLY and CDR2 FYNNEI. The CDR3 is made up of 13 amino acids. Unmatched junction bases numbered 7, after V lost 6 bases and J lost 7 bases. In DNA form, the CDR3 reads TGTGCCAGCAGCTTCGACAGGGGTCGTGGCTACACCTTC. Translating it yields CASSFDRGRGYTF.

The chain couples TRBV7-9 to TRBJ2-1, with D unclear. From germline, CDR1 is SEHNR and CDR2 FQNEAQ (reference sequence). The V gene lost 7 bases and the J gene lost 3 bases, with 13 bases spanning the gap. CDR3 size: 14 residues. In nucleotides, the CDR3 is TGTGCCAGCATCGCTGACCCCCACTACAATGAGCAGTTCTTC. It encodes CASIADPHYNEQFF.

This sequence joins TRBV10-1 and TRBJ2-2; no firm D call. V lost 3 bases to trimming and J lost 7 bases, with 12 bases between them. Germline CDR1 WNHNN, CDR2 SYGVQD (reference sequence). The CDR3 covers 14 residues. The CDR3 here is CASSERVEGGELFF. The CDR3 DNA reads TGCGCCAGCAGTGAACGTGTGGAAGGCGGGGAGCTGTTTTTT.

This clonotype was observed once. The chain is built from TRBV15 and TRBJ1-1; TRBD1 is a possible D gene (5 bases). Germline V gives CDR1 LNHNV, CDR2 YYDKDF (reference sequence). Trimming left V 8 bases short and J 1 base short, with 17 bases between. This CDR3 has 15 residues. The CDR3 region has the DNA TGTGCCACCTCCTTTACAGGACCCACGAACACTGAAGCTTTCTTT. It specifies CATSFTGPTNTEAFF.

The rearrangement uses TRBV28 and TRBJ1-5, with D unclear. This CDR3 is built from 16 residues. CDR1 and CDR2 from the germline V gene are MDHEN and SYDVKM. With 3 bases removed from V and 1 base from J, the gap between germline ends came to 13 bases. CDR3 sequence reads: CASSFVYEASNQPQHF. The DNA of the CDR3 is TGTGCCAGCAGTTTTGTTTACGAGGCGAGCAATCAGCCCCAGCATTTT. Variable domain in full (rest from reference TRBV28 and TRBJ1-5): DVKVTQSSRYLVKRTGEKVFLECVQDMDHENMFWYRQDPGLGLRLIYFSYDVKMKEKGDIPEGYSVSREKKERFSLILESASTNQTSMYLCASSFVYEASNQPQHFGDGTRLSIL.

This chain uses TRBV27 with TRBJ2-6, with 9 positions matching TRBD1. The length of the CDR3 is 15 residues. Trimming took 7 bases from V and 4 from J; bases not matched to a gene: 5. The germline V gene has CDR1 MNHEY and CDR2 SMNVEV (reference sequence). The CDR3 reads CASTYRGLGANVLTF. The CDR3 bases are TGTGCCAGCACCTACAGGGGGCTCGGGGCCAACGTCCTGACTTTC.

This clonotype showed up just once. The chain uses TRBV28 and TRBJ2-1; D may be TRBD2 (6 bases). The germline gives CDR1 MDHEN, CDR2 SYDVKM. The CDR3 contains 14 residues. Trimming took off 6 bases at V and 5 bases at J, with 14 bases between the two ends. CDR3 protein: CASRSAGLNNEQFF. The CDR3, as DNA: TGTGCCAGCAGATCCGCGGGACTCAACAATGAGCAGTTCTTC.

The CDR3 DNA follows: TGTGCCAGCAGTTCTTACCTCAGACAGGGGGCGATTCAGGGCTACACCTTC. This gives the protein CASSSYLRQGAIQGYTF. This rearrangement joins TRBV27 to TRBJ1-2; 10 bases align to TRBD1. The CDR3 is 17 amino acids. Trimming removed 4 bases from V and 8 bases from J; junction bases left unmatched: 16. Germline V gives CDR1 MNHEY, CDR2 SMNVEV (reference sequence).

This rearrangement joins TRBV20-1 to TRBJ2-7, with 11 bases aligning to TRBD2. The germline V gene encodes CDR1 DFQATT and CDR2 SNEGSKA (reference sequence). The CDR3 sequence is 15 residues long. The J segment lost 2 bases and the V segment lost 2 bases, leaving 5 bases of the junction unmatched. CDR3 sequence (DNA): TGCAGTGCTAGACCCCCGGGACTAGCGGCCTACGAGCAGTACTTC. This codes for CSARPPGLAAYEQYF.

In this sample, this clonotype turned up a few times. This sequence joins TRBV29-1 and TRBJ1-2; a possible D gene is TRBD1 (6 bases). Germline loops: CDR1 SQVTM, CDR2 ANQGSEA. V gave up 3 bases and J gave up 0 bases, with 14 bases separating them. The CDR3 consists of 15 residues. The CDR3 region is CSVDGDISPNYGYTF. CDR3 bases: TGCAGCGTTGACGGGGACATCTCCCCTAACTATGGCTACACCTTC.

This clonotype has just one count. The chain joins TRBV14 to TRBJ2-1, with no clear D. Per germline, CDR1 SGHDN and CDR2 FVKESK. Trimming stripped 4 bases from V and 4 bases from J, with 11 bases between. CDR3 length equals 14 residues. The chain's CDR3 is CASSPALGYNEQFF. DNA of the CDR3: TGTGCCAGCAGCCCCGCGCTCGGATACAATGAGCAGTTCTTC.

The V and J genes are TRBV4-2 and TRBJ2-6; D remains unclear. This CDR3 comprises 18 residues. V lost 2 bases and J 1 base, leaving 15 bases between the germline ends. CDR1 and CDR2 from the germline V gene are LGHNA and YNFKEQ. CDR3 loop: CASSQQTGLLSGANVLTF. The CDR3, as DNA: TGTGCCAGCAGCCAACAGACGGGTTTATTGTCTGGGGCCAACGTCCTGACTTTC.

J is TRBJ1-3 and V is TRBV9; D possibly corresponds to TRBD1 (5 bases). The CDR3 is made up of 12 amino acids. The V gene's germline CDR1 is SGDLS and CDR2 YYNGEE. V was clipped by 4 bases and J by 8 bases, with 10 bases between them. CDR3: CASSRDLDTIYF. CDR3 DNA sequence: TGTGCCAGCAGCCGGGACTTGGACACCATATATTTT.

The chain links TRBV20-1 to TRBJ2-5; 8 nucleotides align to TRBD2. V lost 3 bases to trimming and J lost 2 bases; unmatched junction nucleotides: 5. The CDR3 is made up of 14 amino acids. Germline V gene sequence: CDR1 DFQATT, CDR2 SNEGSKA (reference sequence). The CDR3 sequence is CSARLSGGQETQYF. The CDR3 DNA is TGCAGTGCTAGGCTAAGCGGGGGTCAAGAGACCCAGTACTTC.

This clonotype occurred a few times. A read error may produce the germline difference seen at one junction end. The chain uses TRBV5-1 and TRBJ1-1, with a weak D call TRBD1 (5 bases). The CDR3 sequence is 14 residues long. Germline values: CDR1 SGHRS, CDR2 YFSETQ. The CDR3 spells CASSLTRVNTEAFF. The CDR3 bases are TGTGCCAGCAGTTTGACCAGGGTGAACACTGAAGCTTTCTTT.

This chain uses TRBV7-9 with TRBJ2-7, with D maybe TRBD2 (5 bases). This CDR3 comprises 14 residues. Germline CDR1 is SEHNR and CDR2 is FQNEAQ (reference sequence). The V end lost 0 bases, the J end lost 3 bases, and 9 bases lay between the germline ends. The CDR3 nucleotides read TGTGCCAGCAGCTTAGCGAGCGGAGACTACGAGCAGTACTTC. Translating gives CASSLASGDYEQYF. The full variable domain, in which reference TRBV7-9 and TRBJ2-7 provide the parts outside the CDR3, is DTGVSQNPRHKITKRGQNVTFRCDPISEHNRLYWYRQTLGQGPEFLTYFQNEAQLEKSRLLSDRFSAERPKGSFSTLEIQRTEQGDSAMYLCASSLASGDYEQYFGPGTRLTVT.

The rearrangement links TRBV29-1 to TRBJ1-3, with 9 bases identical to TRBD1. The CDR3 is 13 residues long. The junction had 7 bases not matched to a gene; V was cut back by 4 bases and J by 9 bases. The germline CDR1 and CDR2 sequences are SQVTM and ANQGSEA. The DNA of the CDR3 is TGCAGCGTTGGGCCGGGACAGGGTGGCACCATATATTTT. This codes for CSVGPGQGGTIYF.

The chain uses TRBV14 and TRBJ1-2, with 9 nucleotides matching TRBD1. The trim removed 3 bases at V and 7 bases at J, leaving 12 bases unmatched. This CDR3 region has 16 residues. Germline V CDR1 and CDR2: SGHDN, FVKESK. The chain's CDR3 is CASSHLGTGGAAGYTF. In nucleotides, the CDR3 is TGTGCCAGCAGCCACTTGGGTACAGGGGGCGCGGCTGGCTACACCTTC.

The chain carries TRBV5-1 and TRBJ2-1; D is perhaps TRBD1 (6 bases). This CDR3 has 16 residues. From germline, CDR1 is SGHRS and CDR2 YFSETQ. V gave up 4 bases and J gave up 1 base, with 15 bases separating them. The CDR3 here is CASSPGTLHSYNEQFF. CDR3 sequence (DNA): TGCGCCAGCAGCCCCGGGACACTTCATTCCTACAATGAGCAGTTCTTC.